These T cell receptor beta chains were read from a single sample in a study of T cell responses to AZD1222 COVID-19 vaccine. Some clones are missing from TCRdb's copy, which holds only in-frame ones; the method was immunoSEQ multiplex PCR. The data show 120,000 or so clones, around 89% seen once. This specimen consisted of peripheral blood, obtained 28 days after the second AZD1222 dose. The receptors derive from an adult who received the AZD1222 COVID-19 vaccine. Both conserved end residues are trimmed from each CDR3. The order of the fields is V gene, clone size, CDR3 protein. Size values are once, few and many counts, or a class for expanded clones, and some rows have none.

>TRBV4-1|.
ASSQDPTSGRTYEQY
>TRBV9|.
ASSVGRTSGSRTDTQY
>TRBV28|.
ASSFPGTGSNQPQH
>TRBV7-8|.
ASSFRDRGDGANVLT
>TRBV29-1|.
SLGGDTGELF
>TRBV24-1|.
ATSHRQGSYGYT
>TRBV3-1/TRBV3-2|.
ASSQMGGGNEQF
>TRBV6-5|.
ASALGQYGYT
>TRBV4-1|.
ASSQEEGISYEQY
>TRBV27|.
ASSSRGGTEYSWGSPLH
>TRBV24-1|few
ATAGGGNPSYEQY
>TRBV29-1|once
SVRTVSYEQY
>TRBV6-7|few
ASRTLGDAYEQY
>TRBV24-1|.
ATSDPLGTNTGELF